This T cell receptor (beta chain) was obtained from a study of siplizumab effects on memory and regulatory T cells. Whole-study findings and limits: Most alloreactive clones went unmapped to unstimulated subsets; only a minor fraction mapped. There was no confirmation of the suppressive function of proliferating Tregs from siplizumab cultures. Siplizumab produced a significant drop in alloreactive sequences attributable to unstimulated CD4+ memory cells.

V gave up 8 bases and J gave up 5 bases; unmatched junction bases: 10. Germline loops: CDR1 SGHTA, CDR2 FQGTGA. The CDR3 contains 14 residues. Repertoires were generated with immunoSEQ multiplex PCR, while TCRdb's copy carries only in-frame clones and drops some. The profile covers approximately 75,000 clones, with 93% appearing a single time and roughly 5.2% taken by the ten largest. Points on this clone: Its cognate antigen is unknown.

The sequenced sample consisted of CD8+ T cells sorted from blood. The sequence derives from a human donor in good health. The chain links TRBV7-3 to TRBJ2-5; 8 nucleotides match TRBD2. The CDR3, as DNA: TGTGCCAGCGGCCACGGGGGGGCTCAGGAGACCCAGTACTTC. This sequence encodes CASGHGGAQETQYF.